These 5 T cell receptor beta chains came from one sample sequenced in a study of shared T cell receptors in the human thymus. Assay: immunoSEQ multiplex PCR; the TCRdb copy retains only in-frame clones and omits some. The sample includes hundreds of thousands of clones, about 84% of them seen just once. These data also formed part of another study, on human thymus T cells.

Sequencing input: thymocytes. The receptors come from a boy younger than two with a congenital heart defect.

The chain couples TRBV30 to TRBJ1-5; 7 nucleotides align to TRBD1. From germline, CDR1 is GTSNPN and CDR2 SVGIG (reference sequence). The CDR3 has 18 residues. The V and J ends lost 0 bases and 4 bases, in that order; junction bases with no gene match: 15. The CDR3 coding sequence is TGTGCCTGGAGTGTACGGGACAGAAGACGCGAACAAAATCAGCCCCAGCATTTT. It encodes CAWSVRDRRREQNQPQHF.

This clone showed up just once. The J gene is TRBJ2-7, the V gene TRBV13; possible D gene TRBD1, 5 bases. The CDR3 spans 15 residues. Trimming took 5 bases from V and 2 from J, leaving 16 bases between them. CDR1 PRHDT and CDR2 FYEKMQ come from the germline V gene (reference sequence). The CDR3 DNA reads TGTGCCAGCAGCCCCCCCTCCCAGGGCCCCTACGAGCAGTACTTC. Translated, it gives CASSPPSQGPYEQYF.

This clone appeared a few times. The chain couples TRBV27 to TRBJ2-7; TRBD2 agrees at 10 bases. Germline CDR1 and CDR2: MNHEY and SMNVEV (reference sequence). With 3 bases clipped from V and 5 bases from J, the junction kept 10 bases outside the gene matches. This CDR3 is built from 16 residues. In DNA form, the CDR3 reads TGTGCCAGCAGTTTTTCCGGGTCTAGCGGGAGCCACGAGCAGTACTTC. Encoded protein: CASSFSGSSGSHEQYF.

Here the CDR3 DNA reads TGTGCCAGCAGTCCCAACAGGGGTCAGACCCAGTACTTC. Amino acid sequence: CASSPNRGQTQYF. This rearrangement joins TRBV6-1 to TRBJ2-5; 7 bases map to TRBD1. Germline CDR1 is MNHNS and CDR2 is SASEGT. The ends lost 5 bases at V and 6 bases at J; junction bases unmatched: 6. The CDR3 consists of 13 residues.

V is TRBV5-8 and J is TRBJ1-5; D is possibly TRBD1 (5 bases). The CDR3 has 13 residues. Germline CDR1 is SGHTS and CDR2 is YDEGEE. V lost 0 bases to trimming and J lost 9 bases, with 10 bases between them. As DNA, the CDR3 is TGTGCCAGCAGCTTGGGTAGGGGTGGGCCCCAGCATTTT. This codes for CASSLGRGGPQHF.